What follows describes a single T cell receptor (beta chain). This sample was taken from a study of blood T cell repertoires in COVID-19. Study processing details: Amplifying reference gene primers gave estimates of nucleated cell counts. Here immunoSEQ multiplex PCR was the method, and the copy in TCRdb shows in-frame clones only, minus some. D and trimming were read from the DNA, whereas the V and J calls and clone size are those reported in that table. There are 80,000 to 100,000 clones in the sample; approximately 84% occur only once, and nearly 4.5% lies in the top ten. From germline, CDR1 is MNHNY and CDR2 SVGAGI (reference sequence). This CDR3 contains 14 residues. V trimming: 6 bases; J trimming: 6 bases; junction bases outside the gene matches: 8.

Material: peripheral blood. The receptor was derived from a man in his 60s with acute or convalescent COVID-19. This rearrangement joins TRBV6-6 to TRBJ2-1, with 7 positions matching TRBD2. The CDR3 DNA reads TGTGCCAGCAGGTTGCCGGGAGGAGGCAATGAGCAGTTCTTC. It is translated as CASRLPGGGNEQFF.